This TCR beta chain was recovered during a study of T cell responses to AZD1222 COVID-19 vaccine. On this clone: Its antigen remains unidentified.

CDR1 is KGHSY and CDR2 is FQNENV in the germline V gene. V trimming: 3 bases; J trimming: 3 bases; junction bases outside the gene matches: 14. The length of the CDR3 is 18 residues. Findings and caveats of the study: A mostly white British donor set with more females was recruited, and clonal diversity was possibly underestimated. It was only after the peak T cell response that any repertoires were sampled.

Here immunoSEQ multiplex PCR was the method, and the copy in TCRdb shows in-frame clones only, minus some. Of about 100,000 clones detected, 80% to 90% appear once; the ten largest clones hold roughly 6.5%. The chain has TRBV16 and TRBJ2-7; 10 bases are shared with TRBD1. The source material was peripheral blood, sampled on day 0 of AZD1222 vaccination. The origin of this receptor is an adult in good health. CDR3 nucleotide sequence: TGTGCCAGCAGCCATTATCCCCCGGGACAGGGGCATATCTACGAGCAGTACTTC. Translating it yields CASSHYPPGQGHIYEQYF.